Sequencing of this T cell receptor (beta chain) was carried out in a study of T cell changes during pregnancy in multiple sclerosis. J gave up 8 bases and V 6 bases, and 5 bases lay outside the gene matches. Germline CDR1 MNHEY, CDR2 SVGAGI. This CDR3 contains 13 residues. Sequencing was performed with immunoSEQ multiplex PCR; in TCRdb, only in-frame clones are kept and a portion is missing. The table shows fewer than 110,000 clones, with roughly nine tenths occurring only once. The sequence came from a female donor with multiple sclerosis, enrolled in a pregnancy study. The sequencing used peripheral blood, collected after pregnancy. The genes are TRBV6-5 and TRBJ2-2, with 8 bases identical to TRBD1. CDR3 sequence reads: CASRDRGSGELFF. For the CDR3, the DNA is TGTGCCAGCAGAGACAGGGGCTCGGGGGAGCTGTTTTTT.